The clone carrying this T cell receptor beta chain has a count of ten or more. What it recognizes is unknown. Study-wide results and caveats: Tumor Treg TCRs overlapped most with tumor naive CD4+ cells. Tumor memory CD4+ T cell TCR gene usage was found to cluster with blood and lymph node memory CD4+ cells and with lymph node naive CD4+ cells.

After constant-region reverse-primer amplification, full-length variable regions underwent semi-nested PCR with Nested Universal Primer A. TCRdb used MiXCR to reprocess the 5' RACE reads, holding one entry per CDR3 protein. Of some 45,000 distinct CDR3 sequences in the sample, 28% were seen once. Naive CD4+ cells had CD25+ Tregs removed. The CDR3 spans 15 residues. The germline V gene encodes CDR1 MNHEY and CDR2 SVGEGT. The V end was cut by 5 bases, the J end by 4 bases, with 17 bases between. This chain links TRBV6-2 or TRBV6-3 with TRBJ1-1, with D maybe TRBD1 (6 bases). The source material was naive CD4+ T cells sorted from blood. Subset indicated: naive CD4+ T cells, CD4+CD45RA+CD25-. The clonotype comes from a female donor with breast cancer. CDR3 in DNA: TGTGCCAGCAGTCCGTTATTAGGGGGTGTCACTGAAGCTTTCTTT. Its protein is CASSPLLGGVTEAFF.